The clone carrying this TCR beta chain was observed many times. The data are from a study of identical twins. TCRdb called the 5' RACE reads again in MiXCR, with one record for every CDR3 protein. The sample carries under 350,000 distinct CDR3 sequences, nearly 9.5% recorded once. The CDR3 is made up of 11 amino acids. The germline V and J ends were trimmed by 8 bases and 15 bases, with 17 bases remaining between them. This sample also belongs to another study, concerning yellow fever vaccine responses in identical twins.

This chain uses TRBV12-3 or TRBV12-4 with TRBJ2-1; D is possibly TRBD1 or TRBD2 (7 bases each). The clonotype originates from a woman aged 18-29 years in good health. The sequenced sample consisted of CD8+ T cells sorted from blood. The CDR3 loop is CASGSGGEVFF. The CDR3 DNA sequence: TGTGCCAGCGGGTCAGGGGGGGAGGTGTTCTTC.